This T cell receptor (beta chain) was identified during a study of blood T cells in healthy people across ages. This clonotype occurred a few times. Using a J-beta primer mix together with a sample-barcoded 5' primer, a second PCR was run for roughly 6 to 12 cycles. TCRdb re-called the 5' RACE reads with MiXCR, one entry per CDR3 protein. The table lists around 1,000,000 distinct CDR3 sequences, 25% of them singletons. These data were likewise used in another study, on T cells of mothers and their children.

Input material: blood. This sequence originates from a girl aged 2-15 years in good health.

The CDR3 DNA follows: TGTGCCATCAGTGACGGTCCGTCCAGCTCCTACAATGAGCAGTTCTTC. It codes for CAISDGPSSSYNEQFF. The chain is built from TRBV10-3 and TRBJ2-1; D not resolved. Germline CDR1 ENHRY, CDR2 SYGVKD. The germline V and J ends were trimmed by 3 bases and 0 bases, with 12 bases remaining between them. The CDR3 sequence is 16 residues long.